Listed here are 19 T cell receptor beta chains from one sample, sequenced in a study of T cell changes during pregnancy in multiple sclerosis. Clones were read by immunoSEQ multiplex PCR, and TCRdb kept only the in-frame ones, dropping some. The table lists 45,000 to 55,000 clones, roughly 92% of them singletons. Sequenced here: peripheral blood, sampled after pregnancy. The source of these receptors is a female donor with multiple sclerosis, enrolled in a pregnancy study.

The V gene is TRBV6-5, the J gene TRBJ2-7; 9 bases map to TRBD1. Germline lookup yields CDR1 MNHEY and CDR2 SVGAGI. The CDR3 is 15 amino acids. J gave up 7 bases and V 4 bases, and 11 bases lay outside the gene matches. CDR3: CASSSPGQGMGEQYF. DNA of the CDR3: TGTGCCAGCAGTTCCCCGGGACAGGGAATGGGGGAGCAGTACTTC.

The chain employs TRBV5-4 and TRBJ2-3, with D unclear. Trimming left V 0 bases short and J 6 bases short, with 8 bases between. CDR3 length: 13 amino acids. Looked up from germline, CDR1 is SGHNT and CDR2 is YYREEE (reference sequence). CDR3 residues: CASSLGHSDTQYF. The CDR3 DNA is TGTGCCAGCAGCTTGGGTCACTCCGATACGCAGTATTTT.

The V call is TRBV5-1, the J call TRBJ2-5, with D perhaps TRBD2 (5 bases). V lost 4 bases and J lost 3, with 7 bases in between. Per germline, CDR1 SGHRS and CDR2 YFSETQ. The CDR3 is 12 amino acids. The CDR3 sequence is CASSREEETQYF. CDR3 in DNA: TGCGCCAGCAGCCGGGAAGAAGAGACCCAGTACTTC.

The chain carries TRBV6-5 and TRBJ1-3; TRBD1 is a possible D gene (5 bases). The CDR3 runs to 14 residues. Germline lookup yields CDR1 MNHEY and CDR2 SVGAGI. Trimming cost V 8 bases and J 1 base, with 12 bases left between them. The CDR3 spells CASQQALSGNTIYF. As DNA, the CDR3 is TGTGCCAGCCAACAGGCCCTATCTGGAAACACCATATATTTT.

DNA of the CDR3: TGTGCCACCAGCAGAGGGGGACAGGGGGCCGGGGGCTACACCTTC. It is translated as CATSRGGQGAGGYTF. V and J are TRBV15 and TRBJ1-2; 12 nucleotides match TRBD1. The ends lost 1 base at V and 8 bases at J; junction bases unmatched: 5. CDR1 and CDR2 from the germline V gene are LNHNV and YYDKDF (reference sequence). The CDR3 extends over 15 amino acids.

The CDR3 here is CASSQGPGQGNTEAFF. The CDR3 nucleotides read TGCGCCAGCAGCCAAGGGCCGGGACAGGGGAACACTGAAGCTTTCTTT. The chain joins TRBV4-3 to TRBJ1-1; 9 positions agree with TRBD1. The CDR3 has 16 residues. V dropped 1 base and J dropped 1; count of bases not matched to a gene: 4. Germline CDR1 reads LGHNA; CDR2 reads YSLEER.

The rearrangement uses TRBV20-1 and TRBJ2-3, with D uncertain. V gave up 4 bases and J gave up 3 bases, with 5 bases separating them. Germline V gene data show CDR1 as DFQATT and CDR2 as SNEGSKA (reference sequence). This CDR3 contains 11 residues. CDR3 in DNA: TGCAGTGCTACCCAAACAGATACGCAGTATTTT. Translating it yields CSATQTDTQYF.

This clone was observed a single time. The rearrangement uses TRBV11-3 and TRBJ2-3; unclear D gene. V lost 0 bases and J 3 bases, leaving 4 bases between the germline ends. CDR3 size: 13 residues. In germline, CDR1 is SGHNT, CDR2 YENEEA. The CDR3 DNA follows: TGTGCCAGCAGCTTAGATCAGACAGATACGCAGTATTTT. It translates to CASSLDQTDTQYF.

The gene calls are TRBV5-6 and TRBJ1-1; maybe TRBD1 (6 bases). Per the germline V gene, CDR1 is SGHDT and CDR2 is YYEEEE. There are 16 residues in the CDR3. V lost 0 bases to trimming and J lost 6 bases, with 18 bases between them. In DNA form, the CDR3 reads TGTGCCAGCAGCTTGGATGGGGGCAGGATTTGGTCTGAAGCTTTCTTT. It specifies CASSLDGGRIWSEAFF.

The V gene is TRBV11-3, the J gene TRBJ2-7; D might be TRBD2 (6 bases). With 3 bases removed from V and 1 base from J, the gap between germline ends came to 10 bases. This CDR3 has 14 amino acids. The germline gives CDR1 SGHNT, CDR2 YENEEA. The CDR3 DNA reads TGTGCCAGCAGCTTGGGGGGAAGTTCCTACGAGCAGTACTTC. It translates to CASSLGGSSYEQYF.

The V and J genes are TRBV7-6 and TRBJ2-7; 10 bases align to TRBD1. Trimming removed 5 bases from V and 3 bases from J; junction bases left unmatched: 4. The CDR3 is made up of 14 amino acids. Germline V gene lookup returns CDR1 SGHVS and CDR2 FNYEAQ. The CDR3, as DNA: TGTGCCAGCAGCCCGAGGACAGGGGGCTACGAGCAGTACTTC. Its protein is CASSPRTGGYEQYF.

J is TRBJ1-2 and V is TRBV29-1; unclear D gene. Germline values: CDR1 SQVTM, CDR2 ANQGSEA. The CDR3 spans 14 residues. Trimming took off 0 bases at V and 0 bases at J, with 8 bases between the two ends. CDR3 coding DNA: TGCAGCGTTGAAGACCCGGCGGCTAACTATGGCTACACCTTC. Residues: CSVEDPAANYGYTF.

V gene TRBV13 combines with J gene TRBJ1-2; D uncertain. The CDR3 consists of 13 residues. Looked up from germline, CDR1 is PRHDT and CDR2 is FYEKMQ (reference sequence). Trimming stripped 6 bases from V and 8 bases from J, with 16 bases between. Here the CDR3 DNA reads TGTGCCAGCAGTACTACAAGTCGGGTCGGCTACACCTTC. Amino acids: CASSTTSRVGYTF.

V is TRBV11-2 and J is TRBJ2-1, with 8 bases aligning to TRBD2. Germline CDR1 SGHAT, CDR2 FQNNGV. With V trimmed by 1 base and J by 9 bases, 8 bases remained unmatched. This CDR3 spans 15 amino acids. This chain's CDR3 is CASSLGGGTPGEQFF. The CDR3 bases are TGTGCCAGCAGCTTAGGCGGGGGGACCCCTGGTGAGCAGTTCTTC.

The chain couples TRBV30 to TRBJ1-2; possibly TRBD1 for D (6 bases). V lost 2 bases and J lost 7, with 17 bases in between. The CDR3 is 14 amino acids. CDR1 is GTSNPN and CDR2 is SVGIG in the germline V gene (reference sequence). DNA of the CDR3: TGTGCCTGGAGTCCAGGGGTTGGCTGGGGTGGCTACACCTTC. As protein: CAWSPGVGWGGYTF.

The CDR3 spells CASSSYRIVVQFF. For the CDR3, the DNA is TGTGCCAGCTCATCGTACAGGATTGTTGTGCAGTTCTTC. The V call is TRBV18, the J call TRBJ2-1; D is perhaps TRBD1 (5 bases). Germline loops: CDR1 KGHSH, CDR2 LQKENI. V lost 5 bases, J lost 12 bases, and 17 bases lay in between. CDR3 length: 13 residues.

The CDR3 sequence is CASSQVLGYEQYF. Here the CDR3 DNA reads TGCGCCAGCAGCCAAGTACTAGGTTATGAGCAGTACTTC. V is TRBV4-3 and J is TRBJ2-7; tentative D call: TRBD2 (5 bases). The V and J ends lost 1 base and 7 bases respectively, with 11 bases between them. This CDR3 comprises 13 residues. The germline V gene encodes CDR1 LGHNA and CDR2 YSLEER.

This clone has a single count. The chain has TRBV19 and TRBJ1-1; TRBD1 might be the D (5 bases). The CDR3 is made up of 14 amino acids. V lost 6 bases and J lost 0, with 11 bases in between. Germline V CDR1 and CDR2: LNHDA, SQIVND (reference sequence). The CDR3 DNA follows: TGTGCCAGTAGGCCGGACAAAGTGAACACTGAAGCTTTCTTT. Its translation: CASRPDKVNTEAFF.

The rearrangement joins TRBV2 to TRBJ1-3, with D uncertain. The CDR3 contains 14 residues. Trimming stripped 7 bases from V and 4 bases from J, with 14 bases between. Germline V CDR1 and CDR2: SNHLY, FYNNEI. The DNA of the CDR3 is TGTGCCAGCATACCCCCGGGTAGCGGAAACACCATATATTTT. This encodes CASIPPGSGNTIYF.